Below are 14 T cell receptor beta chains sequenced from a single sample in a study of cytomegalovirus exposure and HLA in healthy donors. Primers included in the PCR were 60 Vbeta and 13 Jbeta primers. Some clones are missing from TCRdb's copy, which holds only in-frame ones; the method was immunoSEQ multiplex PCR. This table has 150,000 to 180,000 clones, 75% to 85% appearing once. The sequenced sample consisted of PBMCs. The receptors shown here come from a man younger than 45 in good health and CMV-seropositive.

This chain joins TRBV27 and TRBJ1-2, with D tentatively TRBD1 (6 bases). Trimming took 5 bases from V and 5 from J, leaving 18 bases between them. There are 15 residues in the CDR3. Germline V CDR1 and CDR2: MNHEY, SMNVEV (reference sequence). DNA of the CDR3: TGTGCCAGCAGTCCACAGGGAGAAGTGCGGTATGGCTACACCTTC. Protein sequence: CASSPQGEVRYGYTF.

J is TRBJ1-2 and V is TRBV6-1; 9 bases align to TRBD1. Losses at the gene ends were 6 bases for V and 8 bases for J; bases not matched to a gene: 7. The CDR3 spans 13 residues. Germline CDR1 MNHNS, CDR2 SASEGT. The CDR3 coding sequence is TGTGCCAGCAGCTTACAGGGGGCGCGGGGCTACACCTTC. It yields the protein CASSLQGARGYTF.

In DNA form, the CDR3 reads TGTGCCAGCAGCCAAGATTATCTAGGGAGCAATGAGCAGTTCTTC. It encodes CASSQDYLGSNEQFF. J is TRBJ2-1 and V is TRBV4-2; possibly TRBD2 for D (5 bases). V dropped 0 bases and J dropped 6 bases, with 12 bases sitting between them. CDR1 is LGHNA, CDR2 YNFKEQ, per germline. The length of the CDR3 is 15 residues.

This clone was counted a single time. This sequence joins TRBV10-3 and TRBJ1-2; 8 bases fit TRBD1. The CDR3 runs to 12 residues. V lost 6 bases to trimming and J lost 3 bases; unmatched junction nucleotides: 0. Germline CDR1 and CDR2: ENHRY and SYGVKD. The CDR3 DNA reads TGTGCCATCAGGGACAGGGACTATGGCTACACCTTC. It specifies CAIRDRDYGYTF.

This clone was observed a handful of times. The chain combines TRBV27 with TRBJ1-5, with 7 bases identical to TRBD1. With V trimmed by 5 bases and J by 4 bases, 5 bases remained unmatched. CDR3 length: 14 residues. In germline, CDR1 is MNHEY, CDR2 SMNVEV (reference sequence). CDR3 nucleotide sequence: TGTGCCAGCAGTCACAGGGGTGGGAATCAGCCCCAGCATTTT. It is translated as CASSHRGGNQPQHF.

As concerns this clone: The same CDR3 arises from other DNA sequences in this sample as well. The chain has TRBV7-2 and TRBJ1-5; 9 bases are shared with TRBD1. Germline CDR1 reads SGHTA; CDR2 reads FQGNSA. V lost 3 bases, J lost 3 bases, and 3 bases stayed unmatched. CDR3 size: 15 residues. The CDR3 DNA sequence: TGTGCCAGCAGCTTCGGACAGGGGCTCAATCAGCCCCAGCATTTT. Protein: CASSFGQGLNQPQHF.

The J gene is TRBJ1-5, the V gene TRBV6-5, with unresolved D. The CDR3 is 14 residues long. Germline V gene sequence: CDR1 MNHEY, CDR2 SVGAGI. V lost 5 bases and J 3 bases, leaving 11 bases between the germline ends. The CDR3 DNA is TGTGCCAGCAGTCGCTTGGGCATCAATCAGCCCCAGCATTTT. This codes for CASSRLGINQPQHF.

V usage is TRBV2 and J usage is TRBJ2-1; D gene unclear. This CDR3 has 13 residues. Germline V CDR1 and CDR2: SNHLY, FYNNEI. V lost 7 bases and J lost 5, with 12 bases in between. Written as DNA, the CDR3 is TGTGCCAGCACCAAGGAGAAGGACAATGAGCAGTTCTTC. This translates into CASTKEKDNEQFF.

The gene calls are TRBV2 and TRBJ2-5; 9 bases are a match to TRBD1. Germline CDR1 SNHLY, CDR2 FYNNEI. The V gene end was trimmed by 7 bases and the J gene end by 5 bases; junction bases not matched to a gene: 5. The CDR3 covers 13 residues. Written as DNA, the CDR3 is TGTGCCAGCAAGGGACAGGGTGGGGAGACCCAGTACTTC. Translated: CASKGQGGETQYF.

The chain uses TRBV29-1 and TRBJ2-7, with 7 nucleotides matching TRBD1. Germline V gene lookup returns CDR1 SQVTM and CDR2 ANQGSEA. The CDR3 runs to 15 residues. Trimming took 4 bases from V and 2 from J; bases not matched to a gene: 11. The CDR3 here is CSVAGTAVAPYEQYF. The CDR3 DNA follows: TGCAGCGTTGCCGGGACAGCGGTAGCCCCCTACGAGCAGTACTTC.

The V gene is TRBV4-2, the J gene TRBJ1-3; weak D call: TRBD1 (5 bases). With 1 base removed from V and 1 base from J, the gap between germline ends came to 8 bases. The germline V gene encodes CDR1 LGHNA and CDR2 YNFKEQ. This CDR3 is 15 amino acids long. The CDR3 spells CASSQAGTSGNTIYF. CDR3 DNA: TGTGCCAGCAGCCAAGCCGGGACTTCTGGAAACACCATATATTTT.

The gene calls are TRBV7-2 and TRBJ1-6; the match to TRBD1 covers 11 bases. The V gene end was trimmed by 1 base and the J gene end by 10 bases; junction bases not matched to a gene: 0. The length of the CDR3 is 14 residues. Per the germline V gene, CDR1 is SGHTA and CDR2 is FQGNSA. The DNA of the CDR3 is TGTGCCAGCAGCTTAGGGACAGGGGGCTCACCCCTCCACTTT. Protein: CASSLGTGGSPLHF.

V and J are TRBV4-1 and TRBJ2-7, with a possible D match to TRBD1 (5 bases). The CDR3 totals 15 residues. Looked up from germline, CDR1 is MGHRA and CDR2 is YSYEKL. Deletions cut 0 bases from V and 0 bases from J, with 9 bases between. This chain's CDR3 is CASSQDTDSSYEQYF. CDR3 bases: TGCGCCAGCAGCCAAGATACCGACAGCTCCTACGAGCAGTACTTC.

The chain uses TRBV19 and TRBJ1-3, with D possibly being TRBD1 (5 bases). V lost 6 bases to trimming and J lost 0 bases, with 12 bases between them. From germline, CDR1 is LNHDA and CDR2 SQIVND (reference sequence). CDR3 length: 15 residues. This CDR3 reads CASSVGQISGNTIYF. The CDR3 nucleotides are TGTGCCAGTAGCGTCGGACAAATCTCTGGAAACACCATATATTTT.